This T cell receptor beta chain was found in a study of blood T cell repertoires in COVID-19. Study-wide context: The study drew acute and convalescent COVID-19 samples from the United States, Italy and Spain. PBMCs, B-cell-depleted T cells, or T cells were the source of the cDNA or gDNA that made up the material.

Authors' data handling: Nucleated cell counts were estimated from reference gene primer amplification. Sequencing used immunoSEQ multiplex PCR; TCRdb keeps in-frame clones, though not all of them. That table furnishes V, J and clone size, whereas the DNA furnished D and trimming. This sample carries approximately 90,000 clones, more than 75% of them seen once, and the ten largest clones take around 7.4%. The CDR3 is 15 residues long. Germline V gene sequence: CDR1 MDHEN, CDR2 SYDVKM. Trimming took 5 bases from V and 2 from J, leaving 13 bases between them. The sequence derives from a human donor with acute or convalescent COVID-19. The donor label of this sample is uncertain. Sequenced material: peripheral blood. The chain employs TRBV28 and TRBJ2-1, with a weak D call TRBD1 (5 bases). CDR3: CASSTVGAPYNEQFF. The CDR3 coding sequence is TGTGCCAGCAGTACCGTAGGGGCCCCCTACAATGAGCAGTTCTTC.